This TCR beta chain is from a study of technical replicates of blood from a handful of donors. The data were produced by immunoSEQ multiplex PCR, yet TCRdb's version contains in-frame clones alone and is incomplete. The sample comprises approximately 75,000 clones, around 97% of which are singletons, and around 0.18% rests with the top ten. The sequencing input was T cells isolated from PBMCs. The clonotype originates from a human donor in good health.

The CDR3: CASSLVRGLYEQYF. CDR3 nucleotides: TGTGCCAGCAGCTTAGTTAGGGGGCTCTACGAGCAGTACTTC. The rearrangement uses TRBV7-8 and TRBJ2-7; 7 nucleotides agree with TRBD1. Trimming took 1 base from V and 3 from J; bases not matched to a gene: 3. Germline lookup yields CDR1 SGHVS and CDR2 FQNEAQ. The CDR3 spans 14 residues.